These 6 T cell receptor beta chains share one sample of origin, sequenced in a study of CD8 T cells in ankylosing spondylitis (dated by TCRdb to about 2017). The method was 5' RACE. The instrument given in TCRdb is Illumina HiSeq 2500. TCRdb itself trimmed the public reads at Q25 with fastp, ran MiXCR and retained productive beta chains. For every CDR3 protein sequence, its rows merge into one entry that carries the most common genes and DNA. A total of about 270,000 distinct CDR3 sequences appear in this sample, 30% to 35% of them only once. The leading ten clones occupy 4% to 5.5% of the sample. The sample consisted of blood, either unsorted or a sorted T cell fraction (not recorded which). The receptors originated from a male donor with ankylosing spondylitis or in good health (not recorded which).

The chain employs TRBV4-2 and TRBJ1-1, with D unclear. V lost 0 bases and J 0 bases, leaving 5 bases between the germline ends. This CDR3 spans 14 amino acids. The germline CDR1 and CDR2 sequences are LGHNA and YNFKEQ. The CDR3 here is CASSQDGVNTEAFF. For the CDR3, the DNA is TGTGCCAGCAGCCAAGATGGGGTGAACACTGAAGCTTTCTTT.

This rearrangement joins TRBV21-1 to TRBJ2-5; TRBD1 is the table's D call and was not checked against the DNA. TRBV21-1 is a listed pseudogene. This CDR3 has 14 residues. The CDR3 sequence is CASSKAGTQETQYF. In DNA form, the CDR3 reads TGTGCCAGCAGCAAAGCGGGGACCCAAGAGACCCAGTACTTC.

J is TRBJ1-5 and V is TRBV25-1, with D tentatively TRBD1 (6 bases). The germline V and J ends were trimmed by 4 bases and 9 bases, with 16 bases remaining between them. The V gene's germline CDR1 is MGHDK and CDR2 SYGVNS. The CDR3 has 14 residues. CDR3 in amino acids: CASSGRGDTVPQHF. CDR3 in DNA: TGTGCCAGCAGTGGCCGCGGGGACACGGTGCCCCAGCATTTT.

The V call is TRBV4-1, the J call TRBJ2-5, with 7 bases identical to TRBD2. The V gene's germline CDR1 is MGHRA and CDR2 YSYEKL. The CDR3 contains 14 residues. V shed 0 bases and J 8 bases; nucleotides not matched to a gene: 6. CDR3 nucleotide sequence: TGCGCCAGCAGCCAAGATCAAGAGCGGGGTACCCAGTACTTC. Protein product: CASSQDQERGTQYF.

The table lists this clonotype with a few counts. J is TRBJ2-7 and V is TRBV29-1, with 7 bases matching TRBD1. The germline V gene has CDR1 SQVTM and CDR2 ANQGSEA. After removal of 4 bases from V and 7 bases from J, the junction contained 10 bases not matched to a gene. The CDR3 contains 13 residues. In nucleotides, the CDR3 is TGCAGCGTTGGGGGACCCCTCAGGGGGGAGCAGTACTTC. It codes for CSVGGPLRGEQYF.

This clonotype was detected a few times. CDR3: CSVDQGADTQYF. CDR3 sequence (DNA): TGCAGCGTTGACCAGGGGGCAGATACGCAGTATTTT. The chain is built from TRBV29-1 and TRBJ2-3, with 7 bases lining up with TRBD1. V trimming: 3 bases; J trimming: 4 bases; junction bases outside the gene matches: 1. CDR1 and CDR2 (germline): SQVTM, ANQGSEA. The CDR3 sequence is 12 residues long.